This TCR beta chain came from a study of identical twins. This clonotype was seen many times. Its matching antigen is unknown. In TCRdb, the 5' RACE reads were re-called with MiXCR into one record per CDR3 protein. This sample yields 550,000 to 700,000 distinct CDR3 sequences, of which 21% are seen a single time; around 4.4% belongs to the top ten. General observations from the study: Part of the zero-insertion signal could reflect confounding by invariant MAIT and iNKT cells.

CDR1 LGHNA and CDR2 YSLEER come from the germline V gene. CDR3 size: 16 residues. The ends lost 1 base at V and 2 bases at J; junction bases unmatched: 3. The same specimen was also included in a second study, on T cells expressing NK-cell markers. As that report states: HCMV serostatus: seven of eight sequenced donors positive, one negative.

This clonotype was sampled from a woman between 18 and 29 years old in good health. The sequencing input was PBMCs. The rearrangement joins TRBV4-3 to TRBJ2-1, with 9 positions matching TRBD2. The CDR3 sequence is CASSQVRLAAYNEQFF. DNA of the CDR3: TGCGCCAGCAGCCAAGTCAGACTAGCGGCCTACAATGAGCAGTTCTTC.